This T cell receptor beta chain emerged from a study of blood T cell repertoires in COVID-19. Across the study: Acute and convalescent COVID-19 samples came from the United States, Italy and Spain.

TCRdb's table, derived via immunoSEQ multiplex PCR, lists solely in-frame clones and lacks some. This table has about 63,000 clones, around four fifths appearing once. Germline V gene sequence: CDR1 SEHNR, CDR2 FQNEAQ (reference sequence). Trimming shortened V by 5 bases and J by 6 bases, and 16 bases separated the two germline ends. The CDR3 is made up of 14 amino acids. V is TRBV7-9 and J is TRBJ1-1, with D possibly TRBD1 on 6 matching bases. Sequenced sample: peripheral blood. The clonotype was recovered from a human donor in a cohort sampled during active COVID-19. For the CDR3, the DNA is TGTGCCAGCAGCCCCGAACAGGGATGGTCTGAAGCTTTCTTT. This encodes CASSPEQGWSEAFF.